Here is one TCR beta chain with its context. In the source study's methods: It was from reference gene primer amplification that nucleated cell counts were estimated. TCRdb keeps only in-frame clones here, not all; method: immunoSEQ multiplex PCR. V, J and clone size were drawn from that table, and D and trimming were deduced from the DNA. Altogether some 83,000 clones are present, roughly 88% being singletons, with the ten largest covering 0.47%. This entry comes from a study of blood T cell repertoires in COVID-19. Study summary: Whether acute or convalescent, the COVID-19 samples came from the United States, Italy and Spain. Sources were T cells, B-cell-depleted T cells, or PBMCs; the material itself was cDNA or gDNA.

This CDR3 has 15 residues. Germline CDR1 is SGHAT and CDR2 is FQNNGV. V gave up 5 bases and J gave up 7 bases; unmatched junction bases: 7. The sample consisted of peripheral blood. This sequence originates from a man aged 55 to 70 with acute or convalescent COVID-19. V and J are TRBV11-2 and TRBJ2-1; TRBD2 aligns across 11 bases. This CDR3 reads CASSPLAGDGNEQFF. The CDR3 bases are TGTGCCAGCAGCCCACTAGCGGGAGATGGGAATGAGCAGTTCTTC.